Below, 32 T cell receptor beta chains from the same sample are listed, as sequenced in a study of blood T cell repertoires in COVID-19. Profiling relied on immunoSEQ multiplex PCR, and the TCRdb table lists in-frame clones only, not all of them. The sample lists fewer than 70,000 clones, roughly 82% occurring once. The material sequenced was peripheral blood. The receptors were gathered from a woman aged 55-70 years with acute or convalescent COVID-19.

V gene TRBV5-1 combines with J gene TRBJ1-1; 7 nucleotides line up with TRBD1. The CDR3 runs to 17 residues. CDR1 SGHRS and CDR2 YFSETQ come from the germline V gene. V shed 4 bases and J 0 bases; nucleotides not matched to a gene: 12. The CDR3 DNA reads as TGCGCCAGCAGCCCTGGGACAGTTAGGCTCATGAACACTGAAGCTTTCTTT. Amino acid sequence: CASSPGTVRLMNTEAFF.

The genes are TRBV2 and TRBJ1-5; 7 bases are shared with TRBD1. Germline values: CDR1 SNHLY, CDR2 FYNNEI. The CDR3 has 15 residues. V trimming: 2 bases; J trimming: 11 bases; junction bases outside the gene matches: 12. The CDR3 region is CASSELARGDGTQHF. The CDR3 region has the DNA TGTGCCAGCAGTGAACTCGCCAGGGGGGACGGGACCCAGCATTTT.

The V and J genes are TRBV6-5 and TRBJ1-5; no definite D call. The CDR3 is 15 amino acids. V shed 6 bases and J shed 0 bases, with 12 bases lying between them. Germline loops: CDR1 MNHEY, CDR2 SVGAGI. CDR3 loop: CASSPKSGSNQPQHF. The CDR3 DNA sequence: TGTGCCAGCAGCCCGAAGTCAGGTAGCAATCAGCCCCAGCATTTT.

The V gene is TRBV1, the J gene TRBJ2-4; no DNA check was done on the table's D call, TRBD1. TRBV1 is tagged as a pseudogene. This CDR3 spans 14 amino acids. CDR3 in amino acids: CTSSPGSLGSIQYF. The CDR3 nucleotides are TGCACCAGCAGCCCAGGGTCCCTTGGGTCCATTCAGTACTTC.

The chain joins TRBV5-1 to TRBJ2-3; weak D call: TRBD1 (5 bases). This CDR3 has 15 amino acids. With 4 bases removed from V and 3 bases from J, the gap between germline ends came to 15 bases. Per the germline V gene, CDR1 is SGHRS and CDR2 is YFSETQ. CDR3: CASSPDSALTDTQYF. The CDR3 coding sequence is TGCGCCAGCAGCCCTGACAGCGCCCTGACAGATACGCAGTATTTT.

The J gene is TRBJ1-5, the V gene TRBV27; TRBD1 is a possible D gene (5 bases). The germline CDR1 and CDR2 sequences are MNHEY and SMNVEV (reference sequence). This CDR3 contains 15 residues. Trimming took off 5 bases at V and 0 bases at J, with 11 bases between the two ends. The CDR3 protein is CASSADRFSNQPQHF. CDR3 coding DNA: TGTGCCAGCAGTGCTGACAGATTTAGCAATCAGCCCCAGCATTTT.

The chain combines TRBV2 with TRBJ1-1, with unresolved D. V gave up 2 bases and J gave up 1 base, with 8 bases separating them. Germline CDR1 reads SNHLY; CDR2 reads FYNNEI. The CDR3 is 14 residues long. The CDR3 DNA sequence: TGTGCCAGCAGTGAAAGGCGGGCGAACACTGAAGCTTTCTTT. Protein sequence: CASSERRANTEAFF.

This clone occurred once. The chain joins TRBV5-6 to TRBJ1-6; D uncertain. CDR1 and CDR2 (germline): SGHDT, YYEEEE. Trimming cost V 3 bases and J 6 bases, with 10 bases left between them. The CDR3 is 14 amino acids. The CDR3: CASSYPTGNSPLHF. The CDR3 DNA reads TGTGCCAGCAGCTATCCGACGGGTAATTCACCCCTCCACTTT.

This clone showed up just a few times. This chain links TRBV3-1 (or the pseudogene TRBV3-2) with TRBJ2-5; D is perhaps TRBD2 (7 bases). Germline V CDR1 and CDR2: LGHDT, YNNKEL (reference sequence). The germline V and J ends were trimmed by 2 bases and 4 bases, with 11 bases remaining between them. This CDR3 region has 14 residues. This CDR3 is CASSQRGGLETQYF. The CDR3 bases are TGTGCCAGCAGCCAAAGGGGGGGCCTAGAGACCCAGTACTTC.

This clone was found once. This chain joins TRBV7-7 and TRBJ2-5, with D perhaps matching TRBD1 (5 bases). Trimming shortened V by 3 bases and J by 0 bases, and 14 bases separated the two germline ends. The CDR3 runs 16 residues. The germline V gene has CDR1 SSHAT and CDR2 FNYEAQ (reference sequence). As DNA, the CDR3 is TGTGCCAGCAGCTTGGGGCTAGGGCAGTACCAAGAGACCCAGTACTTC. Translation: CASSLGLGQYQETQYF.

This clone was counted only a few times. The chain combines TRBV7-2 with TRBJ2-7; TRBD2 agrees at 10 bases. The CDR3 is 16 amino acids. V dropped 2 bases and J dropped 4; count of bases not matched to a gene: 8. The germline V gene has CDR1 SGHTA and CDR2 FQGNSA. CDR3 amino acids: CASSLKSGGVGYEQYF. The CDR3, as DNA: TGTGCCAGCAGCTTAAAAAGCGGGGGGGTAGGATACGAGCAGTACTTC.

The rearrangement joins TRBV10-3 to TRBJ1-1; 8 nucleotides line up with TRBD1. The CDR3 runs 14 residues. After removal of 7 bases from V and 6 bases from J, the junction contained 10 bases not matched to a gene. The germline CDR1 and CDR2 sequences are ENHRY and SYGVKD. CDR3 coding DNA: TGTGCCATCAAAGATTCAGGGGGCTTCGCTGAAGCTTTCTTT. Protein sequence: CAIKDSGGFAEAFF.

The gene calls are TRBV30 and TRBJ2-3; no definite D call. This CDR3 has 14 amino acids. V dropped 0 bases and J dropped 4 bases, with 11 bases sitting between them. Germline V gene lookup returns CDR1 GTSNPN and CDR2 SVGIG (reference sequence). This CDR3 is CAWSVLEPADTQYF. CDR3 nucleotide sequence: TGTGCCTGGAGTGTACTTGAACCGGCAGATACGCAGTATTTT.

The chain recombines TRBV5-4 with TRBJ2-3, with 13 bases aligning to TRBD2. The germline CDR1 and CDR2 sequences are SGHNT and YYREEE (reference sequence). This CDR3 has 16 residues. Trimming took 0 bases from V and 3 from J; bases not matched to a gene: 1. As DNA, the CDR3 is TGTGCCAGCAGCTTGGGGACTAGCGGGGGAACAGATACGCAGTATTTT. Its protein product is CASSLGTSGGTDTQYF.

The chain couples TRBV3-1 (or the pseudogene TRBV3-2) to TRBJ1-4; weak D call: TRBD1 (5 bases). Germline assignment: CDR1 LGHDT and CDR2 YNNKEL (reference sequence). This CDR3 region has 13 residues. V was clipped by 4 bases and J by 8 bases, with 11 bases between them. Here the CDR3 DNA reads TGTGCCAGCAGCCGGGCAGGGCTAGAAAAACTGTTTTTT. Amino acids: CASSRAGLEKLFF.

Only one count was recorded for this clone. The rearrangement joins TRBV27 to TRBJ2-7; 11 nucleotides match TRBD2. V was clipped by 5 bases and J by 3 bases; unmatched bases: 6. Germline CDR1 MNHEY, CDR2 SMNVEV (reference sequence). CDR3 length: 15 residues. CDR3 region: CASSDPSGGIYEQYF. CDR3 nucleotide sequence: TGTGCCAGCAGTGACCCTAGCGGGGGGATCTACGAGCAGTACTTC.

The gene calls are TRBV5-6 and TRBJ1-1, with no clear D. The CDR3 extends over 13 amino acids. Germline values: CDR1 SGHDT, CDR2 YYEEEE. Trimming removed 4 bases from V and 7 bases from J, with 14 bases in between. The chain's CDR3 is CASSPPSGFEAFF. The CDR3 DNA follows: TGTGCCAGCAGCCCCCCTTCGGGATTTGAAGCTTTCTTT.

The CDR3 reads CASSALAIRPEKLFF. Written as DNA, the CDR3 is TGTGCCAGCAGCGCCCTGGCCATACGTCCCGAAAAACTGTTTTTT. V is TRBV7-2 and J is TRBJ1-4; no definite D call. CDR3 size: 15 residues. V lost 5 bases to trimming and J lost 8 bases, with 18 bases between them. Germline CDR1 SGHTA, CDR2 FQGNSA. The full variable domain, rest sourced from reference TRBV7-2 and TRBJ1-4, is GAGVSQSPSNKVTEKGKDVELRCDPISGHTALYWYRQSLGQGLEFLIYFQGNSAPDKSGLPSDRFSAERTGGSVSTLTIQRTQQEDSAVYLCASSALAIRPEKLFFGSGTQLSVL.

V usage is TRBV5-1 and J usage is TRBJ1-1, with TRBD1 matching over 9 bases. This CDR3 has 15 residues. Trimming took 0 bases from V and 5 from J; bases not matched to a gene: 5. Per the germline V gene, CDR1 is SGHRS and CDR2 is YFSETQ. The CDR3 is CASSLEQGAWTEAFF. The CDR3 DNA reads as TGCGCCAGCAGCTTGGAACAGGGGGCTTGGACTGAAGCTTTCTTT.

V gene TRBV5-4 combines with J gene TRBJ1-1; 7 bases line up with TRBD1. Trimming took 4 bases from V and 6 from J; bases not matched to a gene: 9. Germline V gives CDR1 SGHNT, CDR2 YYREEE (reference sequence). The CDR3 is made up of 14 amino acids. In DNA, the CDR3 is TGTGCCAGCAGCCATCCTGACAGGGAACCTGAAGCTTTCTTT. This codes for CASSHPDREPEAFF. Full variable domain (rest looked up from reference TRBV5-4 and TRBJ1-1): ETGVTQSPTHLIKTRGQQVTLRCSSQSGHNTVSWYQQALGQGPQFIFQYYREEENGRGNFPPRFSGLQFPNYSSELNVNALELDDSALYLCASSHPDREPEAFFGQGTRLTVV.

V usage is TRBV6-5 and J usage is TRBJ1-4, with D possibly TRBD1 on 5 matching bases. Germline V gene data show CDR1 as MNHEY and CDR2 as SVGAGI. CDR3 length equals 12 residues. Trimming cost V 11 bases and J 4 bases, with 11 bases left between them. The CDR3 DNA is TGTGCCGGGGGGAGGATTAATGAAAAACTGTTTTTT. Translated, it gives CAGGRINEKLFF.

V is TRBV7-9 and J is TRBJ2-3; D uncertain. Trimming shortened V by 1 base and J by 6 bases, and 5 bases separated the two germline ends. The CDR3 runs to 12 residues. Germline V gene data show CDR1 as SEHNR and CDR2 as FQNEAQ (reference sequence). In nucleotides, the CDR3 is TGTGCCAGCAGCTTAGGTCTCGATACGCAGTATTTT. It translates to CASSLGLDTQYF.

This clone came up a few times. The V call is TRBV4-2, the J call TRBJ2-5; D might be TRBD2 (5 bases). This CDR3 comprises 13 residues. Germline V gene data show CDR1 as LGHNA and CDR2 as YNFKEQ. Trimming removed 2 bases from V and 3 bases from J, with 7 bases in between. The CDR3 DNA reads as TGTGCCAGCAGCCAATTGGGAGAAGAGACCCAGTACTTC. Translation: CASSQLGEETQYF.

J is TRBJ2-6 and V is TRBV10-3; a possible D gene is TRBD2 (6 bases). The CDR3 has 13 residues. Germline CDR1 is ENHRY and CDR2 is SYGVKD. The V end was cut by 7 bases, the J end by 7 bases, with 11 bases between. As DNA, the CDR3 is TGTGCCATCACTGGCGGGGAAGCCAACGTCCTGACTTTC. As protein: CAITGGEANVLTF.

The chain recombines TRBV5-4 with TRBJ1-2, with D perhaps matching TRBD1 (5 bases). Deletions cut 1 base from V and 8 bases from J, with 9 bases between. Germline V CDR1 and CDR2: SGHNT, YYREEE (reference sequence). The CDR3 is 12 amino acids. CDR3 region: CASSLRTNGYTF. Here the CDR3 DNA reads TGTGCCAGCAGCTTGCGGACAAACGGCTACACCTTC.

The rearrangement links TRBV27 to TRBJ1-2; 8 bases fit TRBD1. Germline values: CDR1 MNHEY, CDR2 SMNVEV (reference sequence). The CDR3 extends over 13 amino acids. The V segment lost 3 bases and the J segment 6 bases; nucleotides outside the gene matches: 3. CDR3 protein: CASSFTGGNGYTF. The CDR3 DNA reads TGTGCCAGCAGTTTTACAGGGGGGAATGGCTACACCTTC.

This clone was recorded only once. The chain joins TRBV25-1 to TRBJ1-2; TRBD1 is a possible D gene (6 bases). Germline V gene lookup returns CDR1 MGHDK and CDR2 SYGVNS. The V end lost 6 bases, the J end lost 0 bases, and 14 bases lay between the germline ends. The CDR3 totals 15 residues. The CDR3 region is CASSHWTAANYGYTF. DNA for the CDR3: TGTGCCAGCAGCCACTGGACAGCCGCTAACTATGGCTACACCTTC.

The chain combines TRBV6-5 with TRBJ2-7; 7 bases line up with TRBD2. The junction had 11 bases not matched to a gene; V was cut back by 5 bases and J by 7 bases. The V gene's germline CDR1 is MNHEY and CDR2 SVGAGI. The CDR3 totals 14 residues. The CDR3 coding sequence is TGTGCCAGCAGTCCTAGCGGCTTTAAGGAAGAGCAGTACTTC. It translates to CASSPSGFKEEQYF.

The rearrangement joins TRBV4-2 to TRBJ1-1; 10 positions match TRBD1. From germline, CDR1 is LGHNA and CDR2 YNFKEQ. The junction had 2 bases not matched to a gene; V was cut back by 4 bases and J by 3 bases. This CDR3 has 14 residues. CDR3 DNA: TGTGCCAGCAGCCGGGGGACAGGGGACACTGAAGCTTTCTTT. This sequence encodes CASSRGTGDTEAFF.

This chain joins TRBV10-2 and TRBJ2-3, with 7 bases lining up with TRBD1. Trimming at V came to 10 bases and at J to 2 bases, leaving 12 bases not matched to a gene. This CDR3 region has 15 residues. The germline CDR1 and CDR2 sequences are WSHSY and SAAADI. CDR3 region: CAIRPLGQPTDTQYF. In nucleotides, the CDR3 is TGCGCCATCAGGCCCCTGGGACAGCCCACAGATACGCAGTATTTT.

This chain uses TRBV2 with TRBJ1-5; D is perhaps TRBD1 (6 bases). This CDR3 contains 13 residues. Deletions cut 1 base from V and 7 bases from J, with 8 bases between. Germline V CDR1 and CDR2: SNHLY, FYNNEI. The CDR3 here is CASSEVGGQPQHF. CDR3 nucleotide sequence: TGTGCCAGCAGTGAAGTTGGGGGCCAGCCCCAGCATTTT.

This rearrangement joins TRBV10-2 to TRBJ1-1; the D gene is possibly TRBD1 (6 bases). Looked up from germline, CDR1 is WSHSY and CDR2 is SAAADI. Trimming left V 6 bases short and J 1 base short, with 15 bases between. The CDR3 covers 15 residues. CDR3 loop: CASRSPGQANTEAFF. Written as DNA, the CDR3 is TGCGCCAGCAGGAGCCCGGGACAAGCGAACACTGAAGCTTTCTTT.